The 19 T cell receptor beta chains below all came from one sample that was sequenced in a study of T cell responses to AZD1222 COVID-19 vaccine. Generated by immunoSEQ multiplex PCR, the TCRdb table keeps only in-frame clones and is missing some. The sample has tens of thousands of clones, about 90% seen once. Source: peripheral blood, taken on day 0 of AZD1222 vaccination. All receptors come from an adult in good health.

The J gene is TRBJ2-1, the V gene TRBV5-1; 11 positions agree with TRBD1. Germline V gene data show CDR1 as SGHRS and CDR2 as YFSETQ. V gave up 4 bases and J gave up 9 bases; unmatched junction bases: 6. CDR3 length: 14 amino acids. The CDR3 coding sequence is TGCGCCAGCAGCACGGGACAGGGGGTGGTTGAGCAGTTCTTC. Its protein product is CASSTGQGVVEQFF.

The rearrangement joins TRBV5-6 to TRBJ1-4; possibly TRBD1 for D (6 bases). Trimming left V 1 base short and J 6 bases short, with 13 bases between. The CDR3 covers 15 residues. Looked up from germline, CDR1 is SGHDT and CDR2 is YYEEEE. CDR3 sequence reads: CASSLRLGGHEKLFF. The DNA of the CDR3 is TGTGCCAGCAGCTTGCGTCTAGGGGGGCATGAAAAACTGTTTTTT. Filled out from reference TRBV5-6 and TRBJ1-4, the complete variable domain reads DAGVTQSPTHLIKTRGQQVTLRCSPKSGHDTVSWYQQALGQGPQFIFQYYEEEERQRGNFPDRFSGHQFPNYSSELNVNALLLGDSALYLCASSLRLGGHEKLFFGSGTQLSVL.

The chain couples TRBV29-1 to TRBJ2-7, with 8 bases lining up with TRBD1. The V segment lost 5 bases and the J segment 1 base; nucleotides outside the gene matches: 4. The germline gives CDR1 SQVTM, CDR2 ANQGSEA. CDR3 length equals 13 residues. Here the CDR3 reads CSVSQGASYEQYF. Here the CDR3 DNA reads TGCAGCGTTAGCCAGGGGGCTTCCTACGAGCAGTACTTC.

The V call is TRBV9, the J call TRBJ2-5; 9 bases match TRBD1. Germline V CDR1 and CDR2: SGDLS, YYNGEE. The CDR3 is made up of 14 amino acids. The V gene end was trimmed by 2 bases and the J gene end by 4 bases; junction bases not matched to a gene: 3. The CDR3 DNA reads TGTGCCAGCAGCGTTACAGGGGGCATAGAGACCCAGTACTTC. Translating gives CASSVTGGIETQYF.

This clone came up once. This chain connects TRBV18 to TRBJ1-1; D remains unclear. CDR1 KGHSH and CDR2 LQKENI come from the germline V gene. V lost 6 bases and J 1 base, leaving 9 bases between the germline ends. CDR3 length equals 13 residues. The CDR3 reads CASSQNKNTEAFF. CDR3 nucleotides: TGTGCCAGCTCCCAGAACAAGAACACTGAAGCTTTCTTT.

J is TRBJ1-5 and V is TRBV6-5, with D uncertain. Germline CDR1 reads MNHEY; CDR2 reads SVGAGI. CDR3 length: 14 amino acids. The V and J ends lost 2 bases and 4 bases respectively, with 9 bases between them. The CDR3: CASSYTNTNQPQHF. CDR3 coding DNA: TGTGCCAGCAGTTACACTAACACAAATCAGCCCCAGCATTTT.

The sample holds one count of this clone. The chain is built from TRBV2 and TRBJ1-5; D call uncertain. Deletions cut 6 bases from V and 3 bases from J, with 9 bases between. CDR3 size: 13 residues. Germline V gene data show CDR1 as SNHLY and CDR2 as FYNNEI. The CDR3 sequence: CASRGRINQPQHF. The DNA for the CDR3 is TGTGCCAGCAGGGGAAGAATCAATCAGCCCCAGCATTTT. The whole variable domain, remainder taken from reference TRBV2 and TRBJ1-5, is EPEVTQTPSHQVTQMGQEVILRCVPISNHLYFYWYRQILGQKVEFLVSFYNNEISEKSEIFDDQFSVERPDGSNFTLKIRSTKLEDSAMYFCASRGRINQPQHFGDGTRLSIL.

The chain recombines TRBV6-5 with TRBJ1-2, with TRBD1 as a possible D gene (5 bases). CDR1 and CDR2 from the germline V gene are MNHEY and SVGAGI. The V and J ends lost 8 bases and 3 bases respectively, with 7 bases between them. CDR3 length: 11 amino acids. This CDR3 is CASGTYYGYTF. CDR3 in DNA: TGTGCCAGCGGGACCTACTATGGCTACACCTTC.

CDR3 region: CASSLWNTEAFF. The CDR3 DNA reads as TGTGCCAGCAGCTTGTGGAACACTGAAGCTTTCTTT. The chain recombines TRBV5-8 with TRBJ1-1; no firm D call. V shed 1 base and J shed 1 base, with 2 bases lying between them. Germline lookup yields CDR1 SGHTS and CDR2 YDEGEE. The CDR3 sequence is 12 residues long.

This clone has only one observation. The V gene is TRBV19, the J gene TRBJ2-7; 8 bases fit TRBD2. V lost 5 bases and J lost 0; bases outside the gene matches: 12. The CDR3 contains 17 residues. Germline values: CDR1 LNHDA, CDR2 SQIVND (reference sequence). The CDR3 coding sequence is TGTGCCAGTAGTCCCGGGAGGGTGCGGGGGAGCTCCTACGAGCAGTACTTC. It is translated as CASSPGRVRGSSYEQYF. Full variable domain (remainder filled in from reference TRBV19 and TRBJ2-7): DGGITQSPKYLFRKEGQNVTLSCEQNLNHDAMYWYRQDPGQGLRLIYYSQIVNDFQKGDIAEGYSVSREKKESFPLTVTSAQKNPTAFYLCASSPGRVRGSSYEQYFGPGTRLTVT.

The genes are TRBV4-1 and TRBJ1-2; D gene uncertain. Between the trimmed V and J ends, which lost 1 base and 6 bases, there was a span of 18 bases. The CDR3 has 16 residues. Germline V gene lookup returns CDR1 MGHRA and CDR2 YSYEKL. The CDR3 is CASSQVTRRRVDGYTF. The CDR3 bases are TGCGCCAGCAGCCAAGTGACTAGGAGGAGGGTGGATGGCTACACCTTC.

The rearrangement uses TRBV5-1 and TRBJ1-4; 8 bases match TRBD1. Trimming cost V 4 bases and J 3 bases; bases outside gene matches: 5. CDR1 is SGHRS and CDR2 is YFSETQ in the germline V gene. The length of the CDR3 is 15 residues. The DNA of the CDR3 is TGCGCCAGCAGCCCCGGACAGGGTGCTAATGAAAAACTGTTTTTT. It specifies CASSPGQGANEKLFF.

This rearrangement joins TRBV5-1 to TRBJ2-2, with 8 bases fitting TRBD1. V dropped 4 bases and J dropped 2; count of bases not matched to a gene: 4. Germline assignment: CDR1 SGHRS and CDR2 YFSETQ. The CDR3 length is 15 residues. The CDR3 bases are TGCGCCAGCAGCACGGACAGGGAAAACACCGGGGAGCTGTTTTTT. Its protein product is CASSTDRENTGELFF.

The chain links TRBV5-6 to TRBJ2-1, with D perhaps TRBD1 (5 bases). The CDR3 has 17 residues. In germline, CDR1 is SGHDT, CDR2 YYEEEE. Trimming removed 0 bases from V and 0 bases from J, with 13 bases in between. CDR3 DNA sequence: TGTGCCAGCAGCTTGGGGGGCCAACCTATCTCCTACAATGAGCAGTTCTTC. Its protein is CASSLGGQPISYNEQFF.

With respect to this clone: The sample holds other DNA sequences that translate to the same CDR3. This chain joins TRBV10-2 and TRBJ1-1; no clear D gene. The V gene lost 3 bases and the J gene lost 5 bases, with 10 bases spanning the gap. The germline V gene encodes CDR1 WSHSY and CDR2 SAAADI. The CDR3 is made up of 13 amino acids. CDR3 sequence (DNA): TGCGCCAGCAGTGATTTGGGAAGAACTGAAGCTTTCTTT. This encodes CASSDLGRTEAFF.

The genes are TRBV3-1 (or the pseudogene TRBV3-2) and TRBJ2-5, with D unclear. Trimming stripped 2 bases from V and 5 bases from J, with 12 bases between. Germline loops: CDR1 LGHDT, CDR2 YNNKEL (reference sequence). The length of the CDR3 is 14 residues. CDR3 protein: CASSQRVLVETQYF. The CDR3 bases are TGTGCCAGCAGCCAAAGAGTACTTGTGGAGACCCAGTACTTC.

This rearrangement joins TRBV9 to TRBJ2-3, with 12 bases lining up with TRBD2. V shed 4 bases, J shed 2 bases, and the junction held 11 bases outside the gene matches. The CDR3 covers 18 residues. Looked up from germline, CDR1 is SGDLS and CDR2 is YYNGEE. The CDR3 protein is CASSRLRGTSGFTDTQYF. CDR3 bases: TGTGCCAGCAGCCGTCTTAGGGGGACTAGCGGGTTCACAGATACGCAGTATTTT.

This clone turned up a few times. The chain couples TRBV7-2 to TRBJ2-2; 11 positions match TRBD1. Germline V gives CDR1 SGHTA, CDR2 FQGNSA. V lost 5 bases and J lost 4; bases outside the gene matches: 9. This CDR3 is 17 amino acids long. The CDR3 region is CASSPGGGQGVTGELFF. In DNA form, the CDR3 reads TGTGCCAGCAGCCCCGGGGGGGGACAGGGGGTCACCGGGGAGCTGTTTTTT.

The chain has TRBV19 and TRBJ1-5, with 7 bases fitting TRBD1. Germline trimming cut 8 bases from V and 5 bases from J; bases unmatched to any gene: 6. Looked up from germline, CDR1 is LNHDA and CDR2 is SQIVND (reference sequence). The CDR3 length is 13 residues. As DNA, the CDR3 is TGTGCCAGTGCCGGGACAGCTTATCAGCCCCAGCATTTT. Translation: CASAGTAYQPQHF.